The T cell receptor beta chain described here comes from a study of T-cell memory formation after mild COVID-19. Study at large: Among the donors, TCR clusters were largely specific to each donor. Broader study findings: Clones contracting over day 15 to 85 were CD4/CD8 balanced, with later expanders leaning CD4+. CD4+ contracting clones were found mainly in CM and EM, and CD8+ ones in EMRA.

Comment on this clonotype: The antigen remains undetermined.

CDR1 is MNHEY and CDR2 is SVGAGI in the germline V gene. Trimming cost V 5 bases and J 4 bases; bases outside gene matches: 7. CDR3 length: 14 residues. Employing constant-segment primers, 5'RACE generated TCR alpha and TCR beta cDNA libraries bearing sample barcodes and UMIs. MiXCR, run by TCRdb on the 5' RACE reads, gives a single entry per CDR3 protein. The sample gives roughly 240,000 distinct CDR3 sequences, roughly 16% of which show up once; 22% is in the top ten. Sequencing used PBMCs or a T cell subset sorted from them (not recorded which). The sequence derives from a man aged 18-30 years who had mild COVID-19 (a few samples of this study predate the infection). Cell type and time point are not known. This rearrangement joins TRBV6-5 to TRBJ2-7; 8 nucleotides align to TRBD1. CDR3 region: CASSPRQGNYEQYF. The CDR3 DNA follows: TGTGCCAGCAGTCCTAGACAGGGGAATTACGAGCAGTACTTC.